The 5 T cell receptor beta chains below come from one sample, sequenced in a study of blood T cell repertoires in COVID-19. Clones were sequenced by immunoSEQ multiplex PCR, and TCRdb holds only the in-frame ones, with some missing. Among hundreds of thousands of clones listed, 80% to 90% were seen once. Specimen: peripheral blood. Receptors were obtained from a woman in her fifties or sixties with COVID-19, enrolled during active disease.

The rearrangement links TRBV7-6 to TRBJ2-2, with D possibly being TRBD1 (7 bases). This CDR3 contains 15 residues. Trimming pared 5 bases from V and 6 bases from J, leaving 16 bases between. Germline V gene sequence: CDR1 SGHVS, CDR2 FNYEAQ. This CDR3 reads CASSPQGGIPGELFF. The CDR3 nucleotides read TGTGCCAGCAGCCCTCAGGGGGGCATTCCCGGGGAGCTGTTTTTT.

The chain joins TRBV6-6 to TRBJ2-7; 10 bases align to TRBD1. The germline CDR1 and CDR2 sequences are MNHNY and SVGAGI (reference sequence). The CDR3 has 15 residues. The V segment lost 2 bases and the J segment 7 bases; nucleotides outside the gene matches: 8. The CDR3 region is CASSYDGTGDREQYF. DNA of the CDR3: TGTGCCAGCAGTTACGATGGGACAGGGGACCGGGAGCAGTACTTC.

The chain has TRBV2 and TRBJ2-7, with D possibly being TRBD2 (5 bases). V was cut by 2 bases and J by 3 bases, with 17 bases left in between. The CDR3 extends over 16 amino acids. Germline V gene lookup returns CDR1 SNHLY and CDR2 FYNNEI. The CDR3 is CASSESQAAGLYEQYF. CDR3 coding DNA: TGTGCCAGCAGTGAAAGTCAGGCTGCGGGCCTCTACGAGCAGTACTTC.

The CDR3: CASSLGGADNEQFF. CDR3 bases: TGTGCCAGCAGCTTAGGGGGCGCAGACAATGAGCAGTTCTTC. V is TRBV11-2 and J is TRBJ2-1; a weak D match, TRBD1 (5 bases). Trimming cost V 1 base and J 5 bases, with 9 bases left between them. CDR1 is SGHAT, CDR2 FQNNGV, per germline. The length of the CDR3 is 14 residues.

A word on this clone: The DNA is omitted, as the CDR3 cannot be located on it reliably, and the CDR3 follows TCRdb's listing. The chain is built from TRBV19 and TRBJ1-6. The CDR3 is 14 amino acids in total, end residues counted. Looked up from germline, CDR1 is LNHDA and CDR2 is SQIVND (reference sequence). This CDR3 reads CASTSGSYNSPLHF.